A selection of T cell receptor beta chains follows, all from one sample in a study of response to subunit inactivated influenza vaccine. Each CDR3 protein gets one entry after TCRdb re-called the RT-PCR reads with MiXCR. Counted here are over 150,000 distinct CDR3 sequences, roughly a tenth occurring once; the ten biggest clones make up about a third. The input for sequencing was CD8+ T cells sorted from PBMCs, taken less than 30 months after vaccination. These receptors were collected from a man in his fifties or sixties who received an inactivated influenza vaccine. Each CDR3 is given with its conserved first and last residue. The order of the fields is V gene, J gene, clone size, D gene, CDR3 DNA, CDR3 protein. D genes are given only for firm matches. Size values are once, few and many counts, or a class for expanded clones, and some rows have none.

v_gene: TRBV5-1
j_gene: TRBJ2-7
abundance: .
d_gene: TRBD1
CDR3nt: TGCGCCAGCAGCTTGGCCAAAGAGGAAGGACAGGGAGCCTACGAGCAGTACTTC
CDR3aa: CASSLAKEEGQGAYEQYF

v_gene: TRBV27
j_gene: TRBJ2-3
abundance: few
d_gene: .
CDR3nt: TGTGCCAGCGGAGTAGTTGGGTGGGAGGTGACAGATACGCAGTATTTT
CDR3aa: CASGVVGWEVTDTQYF

v_gene: TRBV28
j_gene: TRBJ2-7
abundance: .
d_gene: TRBD1
CDR3nt: TGTGCCAGCAGCCCAGGTTGGCAGGGGGATCACGAGCAGTACTTC
CDR3aa: CASSPGWQGDHEQYF

v_gene: TRBV12-3/TRBV12-4
j_gene: TRBJ2-5
abundance: .
d_gene: TRBD2
CDR3nt: TGTGCCAGCAGTTTACCGGTGGAGGGAGGGGCGGTGGGCAAGGAGACCCAGTACTTC
CDR3aa: CASSLPVEGGAVGKETQYF

v_gene: TRBV5-1
j_gene: TRBJ2-1
abundance: .
d_gene: TRBD2
CDR3nt: TGCGCCAGCAGCTTGGAACTAGCGACGGGATACAATGAGCAGTTCTTC
CDR3aa: CASSLELATGYNEQFF

v_gene: TRBV5-1
j_gene: TRBJ2-7
abundance: many
d_gene: .
CDR3nt: TGCGCCAGCAGCTCCGGCAGGGCTTACGAGCAGTACTTC
CDR3aa: CASSSGRAYEQYF

v_gene: TRBV20-1
j_gene: TRBJ2-3
abundance: few
d_gene: TRBD2
CDR3nt: TGCAGTGCTAGAGTGCGGGAGGCCCCCGATACGCAGTATTTT
CDR3aa: CSARVREAPDTQYF

v_gene: TRBV29-1
j_gene: TRBJ1-5
abundance: .
d_gene: TRBD1
CDR3nt: TGCAGCGTTGTCTCGCCAGGGGGTTGGCAGCCCCAGCATTTT
CDR3aa: CSVVSPGGWQPQHF

v_gene: TRBV20-1
j_gene: TRBJ2-7
abundance: .
d_gene: TRBD2
CDR3nt: TGCAGTGCTAGAGTCGGCCTAGCGGGCTACGAGCAGTACTTC
CDR3aa: CSARVGLAGYEQYF

v_gene: TRBV11-2
j_gene: TRBJ2-7
abundance: few
d_gene: TRBD2
CDR3nt: TGTGCCAGCAGCCGCCAACCCGGGACTACCACCTACGAGCAGTACTTC
CDR3aa: CASSRQPGTTTYEQYF